This TCR beta chain was sequenced in a study of sequential checkpoint blockade in melanoma. Study as a whole: Randomization was 1:1 between first-line nivolumab→ipilimumab and ipilimumab→nivolumab. Maintenance nivolumab came after either treatment sequence.

Treatment described: randomized to nivolumab then ipilimumab (arm A) or the reverse (arm B). PBMC sorting kept live CD3+CD8+ cells without CD19 or CD56. The CDR3 covers 15 residues. Trimming at V came to 1 base and at J to 5 bases, leaving 5 bases not matched to a gene. Germline CDR1 and CDR2: MGHRA and YSYEKL. Assay used: immunoSEQ multiplex PCR; TCRdb lists only in-frame clones, some missing. The sample has just over 15,000 clones; around 77% are singletons. The chain couples TRBV4-1 to TRBJ2-7; 10 positions agree with TRBD2. The TCR comes from a human donor with melanoma. Sequencing used CD8+ T cells sorted from blood (inferred from file names), obtained from a patient given nivolumab and ipilimumab in sequence. CDR3 DNA sequence: TGCGCCAGCAGCCAAGTTTCCGGACTAGCGGACGAGCAGTACTTC. Translation gives CASSQVSGLADEQYF.